The rows below give T cell receptor beta chains drawn from one sample of a study of blood T cell repertoires in COVID-19. The assay was immunoSEQ multiplex PCR, and TCRdb's table has in-frame clones only and misses some. This sample has 350,000 to 550,000 clones, with roughly 85% found just once. The source material was PBMCs or T cells enriched from blood (not recorded which). The receptors come from a woman between 18 and 30 years old with acute COVID-19. Each CDR3 is given with its conserved first and last residue. The order of the fields is J gene, clone size, D gene, V gene, CDR3 protein, CDR3 DNA. A D gene is named only where the DNA matches it firmly. Size tells how often a clone was seen (once, few, many) or the class of an expanded clone, and some rows leave it out.

TRBJ2-7 - TRBD2 TRBV11-2 CASSLDPGGYEQYF TGTGCCAGCAGCTTAGATCCGGGGGGCTACGAGCAGTACTTC
TRBJ2-1 - TRBD2 TRBV7-9 CASSHSQTSGNYNEQFF TGTGCCAGCAGCCATTCCCAGACTAGCGGTAATTACAATGAGCAGTTCTTC
TRBJ1-2 - - TRBV4-2 CASSPAAPFGYTF TGTGCCAGCAGCCCGGCGGCCCCCTTCGGCTACACCTTC
TRBJ1-1 - - TRBV19 CASSIAQTTAEAFF TGTGCCAGTAGTATAGCCCAAACAACAGCCGAAGCTTTCTTT
TRBJ2-7 - TRBD2 TRBV7-2 CASSPRTSGSFSYEQYF TGTGCCAGCAGCCCGAGGACTAGCGGGAGTTTCTCCTACGAGCAGTACTTC
TRBJ1-4 - - TRBV9 CASSPAGDTNEKLFF TGTGCCAGCAGCCCCGCGGGGGACACTAATGAAAAACTGTTTTTT
TRBJ1-5 - TRBD1 TRBV10-3 CAISESFGQENQPQHF TGTGCCATCAGTGAGTCGTTCGGACAGGAGAATCAGCCCCAGCATTTT
TRBJ2-1 - - TRBV7-9 CASSPGGPGMKFF TGTGCCAGCAGCCCTGGAGGGCCGGGTATGAAGTTCTTC
TRBJ2-3 - TRBD2 TRBV15 CATSMSSGGADTQYF TGTGCCACCAGCATGAGTAGCGGGGGCGCAGATACGCAGTATTTT
TRBJ1-1 - - TRBV14 CASSPSLRGWMNTEAFF TGTGCCAGCAGCCCTAGTCTCAGGGGCTGGATGAACACTGAAGCTTTCTTT
TRBJ2-7 - TRBD2 TRBV7-9 CASSLMERGYEQYF TGTGCCAGCAGCTTAATGGAGCGGGGCTACGAGCAGTACTTC
TRBJ2-7 - TRBD1 TRBV5-4 CASSLRMGQGASYEQYF TGTGCCAGCAGCTTGCGCATGGGACAGGGTGCCTCCTACGAGCAGTACTTC
TRBJ1-5 - - TRBV24-1 CATSETGANQPQHF TGTGCCACCAGTGAAACAGGAGCAAATCAGCCCCAGCATTTT
TRBJ2-7 - TRBD2 TRBV29-1 CSVEGLAGGTPNEQYF TGCAGCGTTGAGGGACTAGCGGGAGGTACTCCTAACGAGCAGTACTTC
TRBJ2-7 - TRBD1 TRBV10-3 CAISVLETGSAVSYEQYF TGTGCCATCAGTGTTTTAGAGACAGGGTCCGCTGTCTCCTACGAGCAGTACTTC
TRBJ2-7 once TRBD1 TRBV13 CASSTRTGSAYEQYF TGTGCCAGCAGCACCCGGACAGGGAGCGCGTACGAGCAGTACTTC
TRBJ2-3 - - TRBV6-2/TRBV6-3 CASSPQYTQYF TGTGCCAGCAGCCCCCAGTATACGCAGTATTTT
TRBJ2-3 - TRBD2 TRBV27 CASSLWASGSTDTQYF TGTGCCAGCAGTTTATGGGCTAGCGGGAGCACAGATACGCAGTATTTT
TRBJ2-3 - TRBD2 TRBV4-1 CASSQATPGLAVSDTQYF TGCGCCAGCAGCCAAGCGACCCCGGGACTAGCTGTTTCAGATACGCAGTATTTT
TRBJ2-2 - TRBD2 TRBV24-1 CATTGTSDSGELFF TGTGCCACCACCGGGACTAGCGATTCCGGGGAGCTGTTTTTT
TRBJ2-1 - - TRBV2 CASSEFSYNEQFF TGTGCCAGCAGTGAATTCAGCTACAATGAGCAGTTCTTC
TRBJ1-1 - - TRBV27 CASSSEGQRAEAFF TGTGCCAGCAGCTCAGAGGGTCAACGCGCTGAAGCTTTCTTT
TRBJ1-5 once - TRBV6-6 CATSPNTISNQPQHF TGTGCCACCTCACCCAACACGATTAGCAATCAGCCCCAGCATTTT
TRBJ1-1 once TRBD1 TRBV28 CASSPPSGTGHTEAFF TGTGCCAGCAGTCCTCCCTCGGGGACAGGGCACACTGAAGCTTTCTTT
TRBJ1-1 - TRBD1 TRBV5-1 CASSKTGLGSTEAFF TGCGCCAGCAGTAAGACAGGGCTAGGGAGCACTGAAGCTTTCTTT
TRBJ2-1 - TRBD2 TRBV18 CASSPPGSGGSYNEQFF TGTGCCAGCTCACCACCGGGGAGCGGGGGCTCCTACAATGAGCAGTTCTTC
TRBJ2-7 - - TRBV11-3 CASSFGGNRDYEQYF TGTGCCAGCAGCTTTGGAGGGAACAGAGACTACGAGCAGTACTTC
TRBJ2-2 once - TRBV28 CAIRPAPTNTGELFF TGTGCCATCAGACCTGCGCCTACGAACACCGGGGAGCTGTTTTTT